Included here is one T cell receptor beta chain sequence, with context. TCRdb's table, derived via immunoSEQ multiplex PCR, lists solely in-frame clones and lacks some. Of around 2,000,000 clones in the sample, about 93% were seen once. These data are taken from a study of shared clonotypes between healthy human individuals. Overall study context: With ages of 18 to 49, the donors were two women and a few men. CD4 naive cells filled three plates per donor, CD4 memory three, CD8 naive two and CD8 memory one.

Naive CD8 cells were CD45RO-negative, positively selected for CCR7, excluding terminally differentiated effector memory CD45RA+ cells. The TCR was taken from a man aged 18 to 29 in good health. Some clones in this sample may be carry-over from other donors' samples. Sequencing input: naive CD8+ T cells from PBMCs.

The CDR3 DNA follows: TGTGCCAGCAGGCTGGGAGAAGAGACCCAGTACTTC. Translated: CASRLGEETQYF. V usage is TRBV5-4 and J usage is TRBJ2-5, with a possible D match to TRBD2 (5 bases). CDR3 size: 12 residues. V lost 5 bases and J 3 bases, leaving 8 bases between the germline ends. Germline values: CDR1 SGHNT, CDR2 YYREEE (reference sequence).